Here is one TCR beta chain with its context. Its target antigen remains unknown. No clone much larger than this one lies a single base away; base qualities are absent. TCRdb lists the instrument as Illumina HiSeq 2500. Quantitative 5'-RACE with molecular barcodes was the method used to prepare the TCR beta libraries. The authors processed their data as follows. Disease-linked TCR variants were identified with a new computational method built on a probabilistic model of VDJ rearrangement. TCRdb's own reprocessing of the public reads used fastp at Q25 and MiXCR and kept productive beta chains. Every entry covers one CDR3 protein and lists the most common genes and DNA from its rows. The V and J calls come from TCRdb's annotation, not from the publication. The sample yields roughly 130,000 distinct CDR3 sequences; roughly an eighth were counted once. Just under 3% of the sample is held by the ten biggest clonotypes.

These data belong to a study of CD8 T cells in ankylosing spondylitis (dated by TCRdb to the late 2010s). Some background on the complete study: The study set out to find disease-linked TCR variants by profiling T cell receptor beta repertoires in ankylosing spondylitis patients and healthy donors. The full study cohort comprised roughly 24 ankylosing spondylitis patients and 85 to 120 healthy donors. Samples of peripheral blood were taken, and for ankylosing spondylitis patients, synovial fluid was collected as well.

Inclusive of the bounding cysteine and phenylalanine, the CDR3 is 13 residues long. The CDR3 DNA has 39 bases and is translated from base 1. Trimming costs V 0 bases and J 4 bases, and their ends lie 8 bases apart. Via the germline V gene (reference sequence), CDR1 is DFQATT and CDR2 SNEGSKA. Beyond this particular receptor, the publication reports: Some motif variants were previously reported in synovial fluid and blood of reactive arthritis patients, suggesting common disease-initiation mechanisms. Blood from ankylosing spondylitis patients appeared to be characterized by a TCR beta motif made up of seven or eight highly homologous amino acid variants. Significant enrichment of the disease-linked clones was reported in matched synovial fluid samples from ankylosing spondylitis patients. In peripheral blood, the disease-linked clones were found at relatively low frequencies and had a CD8+ phenotype.

The TCR comes from a female donor with ankylosing spondylitis or in good health (not recorded which). The source material was blood, either unsorted or a sorted T cell fraction (not recorded which). The rearranged chain carries TRBV20-1 and TRBJ2-3; the D gene assignment is ambiguous. The base sequence is TGCAGTGCTAGAGATCTAGAGGCAGATACGCAGTATTTT. It codes for CSARDLEADTQYF.